This T cell receptor (beta chain) was sequenced for a study of CD8 T cells in Susac syndrome. Germline CDR1 and CDR2: SGDLS and YYNGEE. The CDR3 covers 14 residues. Trimming pared 1 base from V and 0 bases from J, leaving 8 bases between. Random hexamers were used to reverse transcribe an amount of roughly 0.45 to 1 ug RNA. TCRdb called the immunoSEQ multiplex PCR reads again in MiXCR, with one record for every CDR3 protein. The data show some 400,000 distinct CDR3 sequences, roughly 85% seen once. From blood CD8+ and CD4+ T cells, the TCR beta chain was sequenced. Isolation of CD8+ and CD4+ T cells was performed negatively, whereas enrichment of TEMRA cells was done by FACS.

The V and J genes are TRBV9 and TRBJ2-7, with D unresolved. The sequence was collected from a human donor with multiple sclerosis. Sequencing input: CD8+ T cells from PBMCs. CDR3 residues: CASSVSEVSYEQYF. Here the CDR3 DNA reads TGTGCCAGCAGCGTATCGGAAGTCTCCTACGAGCAGTACTTC.